This TCR beta chain is drawn from a study of beta chain features in type 1 diabetes. General study results and limits: The study left unresolved whether HLA type influences TCRB rearrangement.

There are 13 residues in the CDR3. CDR1 is SNHLY, CDR2 FYNNEI, per germline. The germline V and J ends were trimmed by 5 bases and 2 bases, with 10 bases remaining between them. Using CD45RO/CCR7/CD25/CD127/CD95/CD27, CD4+ naive, central memory, regulatory and stem cell-like memory cells were sorted. About this clone itself: Its target is not known.

The entirety of the isolated RNA underwent reverse transcription, so expressed TCRB transcripts were sequenced. The table came from immunoSEQ multiplex PCR; TCRdb's copy has only in-frame clones and leaves some out. Of around 500,000 clones in the sample, 30% are singletons; the top ten hold about 0.065%. The sequence was obtained from a man aged 18 to 29 in good health. The V call is TRBV2, the J call TRBJ2-7; no definite D call. Sequencing input: naive CD4+ T cells from blood. CDR3 amino acids: CASSSRQTYEQYF. As DNA, the CDR3 is TGTGCCAGCAGTTCTCGGCAGACCTACGAGCAGTACTTC.